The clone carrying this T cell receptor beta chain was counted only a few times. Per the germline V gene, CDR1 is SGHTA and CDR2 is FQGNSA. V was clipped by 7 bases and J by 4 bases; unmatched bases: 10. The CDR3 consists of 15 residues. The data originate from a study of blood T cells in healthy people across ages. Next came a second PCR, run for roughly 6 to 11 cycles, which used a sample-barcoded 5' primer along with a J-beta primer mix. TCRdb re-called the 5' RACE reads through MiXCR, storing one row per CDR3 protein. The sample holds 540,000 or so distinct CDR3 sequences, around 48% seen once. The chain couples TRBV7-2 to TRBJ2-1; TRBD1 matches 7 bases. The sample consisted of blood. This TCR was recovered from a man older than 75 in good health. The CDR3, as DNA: TGTGCCAGCACCCTCGGAGGACAGGCGTACAATGAGCAGTTCTTC. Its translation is CASTLGGQAYNEQFF.